This TCR beta chain is from a study of blood T cell repertoires in COVID-19. Study background: COVID-19 samples from acute and convalescent phases originated in the United States, Italy and Spain. Sources were T cells, B-cell-depleted T cells, or PBMCs; the material itself was cDNA or gDNA.

In the authors' methods: Estimation of nucleated cell counts relied on the amplification of reference gene primers. Profiling relied on immunoSEQ multiplex PCR, and the TCRdb table lists in-frame clones only, not all of them. V and J calls and clone size are as listed in that table; D and trimming were resolved from the DNA. The sample shows some 200,000 clones, 85% to 90% of them seen only once. The ends were cut back, 0 bases at V and 0 bases at J, with 8 bases in the middle. CDR3 size: 15 residues. Germline V gene data show CDR1 as SGHDN and CDR2 as FVKESK. Sequenced material: peripheral blood. The chain links TRBV14 to TRBJ1-2; no clear D gene. This receptor was obtained from a man aged 18 to 29 with active or convalescent COVID-19. CDR3 nucleotides: TGTGCCAGCAGCCAAGATGAGAGGGCTAACTATGGCTACACCTTC. Amino acids: CASSQDERANYGYTF.